The clone carrying this T cell receptor (beta chain) was seen only a few times. As originally analysed: Nucleated cell number was recorded as an estimate derived from reference gene primer amplification. The data were produced by immunoSEQ multiplex PCR, yet TCRdb's version contains in-frame clones alone and is incomplete. V, J and clone size derive from that table, while D and trimming were established from the DNA sequence. The sample lists approximately 180,000 clones, around nine tenths occurring once. The data derive from a study of blood T cell repertoires in COVID-19. The wider study: From the United States, Italy and Spain came samples of acute and convalescent COVID-19. Sources were T cells, B-cell-depleted T cells, or PBMCs; the material itself was cDNA or gDNA.

Trimming took off 3 bases at V and 5 bases at J, with 13 bases between the two ends. The germline V gene has CDR1 MNHEY and CDR2 SMNVEV (reference sequence). CDR3 length: 14 residues. This chain joins TRBV27 and TRBJ1-1; tentative D call: TRBD1 (6 bases). Sequencing was performed on peripheral blood. This TCR came from a man aged 35 to 55 with active or convalescent COVID-19. The CDR3 DNA is TGTGCCAGCAGTTTGTCAGGGGTTGGTACTGAAGCTTTCTTT. As protein: CASSLSGVGTEAFF.